This passage covers 23 T cell receptor beta chains from one sample sequenced in a study of OX40 agonist ivuxolimab in advanced cancers. Profiled with immunoSEQ multiplex PCR; TCRdb holds only in-frame clones, not every one. The sample carries over 50,000 clones, around 92% recorded once. The source was CD4+ or CD8+ T cells sorted from blood, collected in a trial of the OX40 agonist ivuxolimab. The receptor set was obtained from an adult with an advanced solid tumor such as melanoma, head and neck, liver or kidney cancer.

J is TRBJ2-3 and V is TRBV4-2, with D unresolved. There are 18 residues in the CDR3. With 0 bases removed from V and 3 bases from J, the gap between germline ends came to 19 bases. Germline V gene sequence: CDR1 LGHNA, CDR2 YNFKEQ. Written as DNA, the CDR3 is TGTGCCAGCAGCCAAGATCTACGTTTCTACGGGCAGACAGATACGCAGTATTTT. This encodes CASSQDLRFYGQTDTQYF.

The CDR3 nucleotides read TGTGCCAGCAGTCCGCCAGGACTAGCAAACTACGAGCAGTACTTC. This codes for CASSPPGLANYEQYF. The chain recombines TRBV27 with TRBJ2-7, with 8 bases lining up with TRBD2. Trimming cost V 5 bases and J 3 bases; bases outside gene matches: 9. Per the germline V gene, CDR1 is MNHEY and CDR2 is SMNVEV (reference sequence). CDR3 length: 15 amino acids.

The chain is built from TRBV6-5 and TRBJ1-5; D remains unclear. Deletions cut 5 bases from V and 3 bases from J, with 11 bases between. This CDR3 spans 14 amino acids. Germline CDR1 MNHEY, CDR2 SVGAGI. CDR3 DNA sequence: TGTGCCAGCAGTCCCGGGAGCCCCAATCAGCCCCAGCATTTT. Amino acid sequence: CASSPGSPNQPQHF.

V is TRBV29-1 and J is TRBJ2-1; 9 nucleotides line up with TRBD1. This CDR3 spans 14 amino acids. The germline gives CDR1 SQVTM, CDR2 ANQGSEA. Trimming at V came to 7 bases and at J to 4 bases, leaving 8 bases not matched to a gene. CDR3 region: CSAEKDRGYNEQFF. The CDR3 DNA follows: TGCAGCGCAGAAAAGGACAGGGGATACAATGAGCAGTTCTTC.

For the CDR3, the DNA is TGTGCCAGCGCCGCCAGCTCCTACAATGAGCAGTTCTTC. Translated: CASAASSYNEQFF. The chain couples TRBV11-3 to TRBJ2-1; D not certain. This CDR3 has 13 amino acids. Looked up from germline, CDR1 is SGHNT and CDR2 is YENEEA. Trimming removed 8 bases from V and 0 bases from J, with 8 bases in between.

CDR3 amino acids: CASSQERAGNTIYF. The CDR3 region has the DNA TGTGCCAGCAGCCAAGAGAGGGCTGGAAACACCATATATTTT. V and J are TRBV4-2 and TRBJ1-3; D uncertain. V was shortened by 0 bases and J by 2 bases, with 5 bases between the two germline ends. Germline loops: CDR1 LGHNA, CDR2 YNFKEQ. CDR3 size: 14 residues.

The chain has TRBV7-8 and TRBJ2-1; D is ambiguous. This CDR3 spans 11 amino acids. The V gene lost 3 bases and the J gene lost 7 bases, with 4 bases spanning the gap. Germline V gene sequence: CDR1 SGHVS, CDR2 FQNEAQ. The CDR3 DNA is TGTGCCAGCAGCTTTGGAAATGAGCAGTTCTTC. Its protein product is CASSFGNEQFF. Combining the CDR3 with reference TRBV7-8 and TRBJ2-1 gives the whole variable domain GAGVSQSPRYKVAKRGQDVALRCDPISGHVSLFWYQQALGQGPEFLTYFQNEAQLDKSGLPSDRFFAERPEGSVSTLKIQRTQQEDSAVYLCASSFGNEQFFGPGTRLTVL.

This chain links TRBV27 with TRBJ2-7; D remains ambiguous. The CDR3 covers 14 residues. Germline V lookup: CDR1 MNHEY, CDR2 SMNVEV (reference sequence). Trimming left V 5 bases short and J 5 bases short, with 16 bases between. CDR3 residues: CASSVRTAPDEQYF. DNA for the CDR3: TGTGCCAGCAGTGTAAGGACGGCCCCCGACGAGCAGTACTTC.

The chain carries TRBV4-3 and TRBJ1-1; 9 nucleotides line up with TRBD1. In germline, CDR1 is LGHNA, CDR2 YSLEER. The CDR3 is made up of 16 amino acids. The junction had 4 bases not matched to a gene; V was cut back by 1 base and J by 1 base. The CDR3 DNA is TGCGCCAGCAGCCAAGGGACAGGGGCGTCGAACACTGAAGCTTTCTTT. It specifies CASSQGTGASNTEAFF.

This chain links TRBV7-9 with TRBJ1-1; 9 bases fit TRBD1. The length of the CDR3 is 14 residues. J lost 1 base, V lost 7 bases, and 4 bases had no gene match. Germline V lookup: CDR1 SEHNR, CDR2 FQNEAQ (reference sequence). The CDR3 loop is CASTQGQGNTEAFF. In DNA, the CDR3 is TGTGCCAGCACCCAGGGACAGGGGAACACTGAAGCTTTCTTT.

This chain's CDR3 is CASSEEAGAPETQYF. As DNA, the CDR3 is TGTGCCAGCAGTGAGGAGGCGGGGGCCCCAGAGACCCAGTACTTC. The V gene is TRBV2, the J gene TRBJ2-5, with D possibly TRBD2 on 7 matching bases. Germline V CDR1 and CDR2: SNHLY, FYNNEI. The CDR3 consists of 15 residues. The ends were cut back, 3 bases at V and 4 bases at J, with 15 bases in the middle.

The chain uses TRBV5-6 and TRBJ2-7, with 8 bases identical to TRBD1. The CDR3 totals 14 residues. The germline gives CDR1 SGHDT, CDR2 YYEEEE. The V segment lost 5 bases and the J segment 2 bases; nucleotides outside the gene matches: 6. The CDR3 sequence: CASRGQGDPYEQYF. The CDR3, as DNA: TGTGCCAGCAGAGGACAGGGCGATCCCTACGAGCAGTACTTC.

The chain recombines TRBV30 with TRBJ2-7; no clear D. V was cut by 8 bases and J by 3 bases, with 11 bases left in between. This CDR3 is built from 11 residues. Germline values: CDR1 GTSNPN, CDR2 SVGIG (reference sequence). The CDR3 here is CAQLAGYEQYF. The DNA of the CDR3 is TGTGCCCAGCTGGCAGGCTACGAGCAGTACTTC.

This clone was observed once. The chain is built from TRBV5-4 and TRBJ1-5; D remains ambiguous. The CDR3 totals 15 residues. With 1 base removed from V and 1 base from J, the gap between germline ends came to 9 bases. Germline V gene sequence: CDR1 SGHNT, CDR2 YYREEE (reference sequence). The CDR3 region is CASSLRPGSNQPQHF. CDR3 coding DNA: TGTGCCAGCAGCTTGCGTCCAGGCAGCAATCAGCCCCAGCATTTT. The whole variable domain, remainder taken from reference TRBV5-4 and TRBJ1-5, is ETGVTQSPTHLIKTRGQQVTLRCSSQSGHNTVSWYQQALGQGPQFIFQYYREEENGRGNFPPRFSGLQFPNYSSELNVNALELDDSALYLCASSLRPGSNQPQHFGDGTRLSIL.

The rearrangement uses TRBV7-9 and TRBJ2-1; D is unresolved. The V gene lost 2 bases and the J gene lost 5 bases, with 1 base spanning the gap. The CDR3 runs to 11 residues. Germline CDR1 and CDR2: SEHNR and FQNEAQ (reference sequence). This CDR3 is CASSLNNEQFF. The CDR3 DNA reads TGTGCCAGCAGCTTAAACAATGAGCAGTTCTTC.

This chain links TRBV29-1 with TRBJ1-2, with D perhaps TRBD1 (5 bases). The V and J ends lost 1 base and 2 bases respectively, with 11 bases between them. CDR1 and CDR2 from the germline V gene are SQVTM and ANQGSEA. This CDR3 has 14 residues. The CDR3 region is CSVEGQGPNYGYTF. For the CDR3, the DNA is TGCAGCGTTGAAGGCCAGGGCCCAAACTATGGCTACACCTTC.

The chain combines TRBV13 with TRBJ2-3; TRBD2 is a possible D gene (5 bases). Germline CDR1 reads PRHDT; CDR2 reads FYEKMQ (reference sequence). V was cut by 0 bases and J by 7 bases, with 11 bases left in between. The CDR3 consists of 14 residues. The CDR3 coding sequence is TGTGCCAGCAGCTTAGGCGATGGGGAGAATACGCAGTATTTT. Residues: CASSLGDGENTQYF.

This clone was detected only once. The chain links TRBV6-5 to TRBJ2-7; D is unresolved. In germline, CDR1 is MNHEY, CDR2 SVGAGI. V lost 9 bases and J 5 bases, leaving 17 bases between the germline ends. This CDR3 spans 13 amino acids. The CDR3 loop reads CASYPGPLDEQYF. In nucleotides, the CDR3 is TGTGCCAGTTACCCCGGGCCCTTGGACGAGCAGTACTTC.

The V gene is TRBV2, the J gene TRBJ1-3; D call uncertain. V lost 6 bases and J lost 8, with 14 bases in between. The CDR3 has 13 amino acids. Looked up from germline, CDR1 is SNHLY and CDR2 is FYNNEI. The CDR3 DNA sequence: TGTGCCAGCAGGGGAGCTGATGTGGACACCATATATTTT. Amino acid sequence: CASRGADVDTIYF.

V and J are TRBV15 and TRBJ2-2; unclear D gene. The length of the CDR3 is 15 residues. Between the trimmed V and J ends, which lost 1 base and 1 base, there was a span of 7 bases. Germline V gene data show CDR1 as LNHNV and CDR2 as YYDKDF (reference sequence). The CDR3, as DNA: TGTGCCACCAGCAGAGGTCCGCAGAACACCGGGGAGCTGTTTTTT. Amino acids: CATSRGPQNTGELFF.

V usage is TRBV5-1 and J usage is TRBJ2-5; 10 bases line up with TRBD1. The trim removed 4 bases at V and 5 bases at J, leaving 8 bases unmatched. Per the germline V gene, CDR1 is SGHRS and CDR2 is YFSETQ. The length of the CDR3 is 15 residues. The CDR3 reads CASSPGTGVGETQYF. The DNA for the CDR3 is TGCGCCAGCAGCCCCGGGACAGGGGTTGGGGAGACCCAGTACTTC.

The CDR3 DNA reads TGTGCCAGCAGCCAGTATAAGTTCCCTTCCGGGGAGCAGTACTTC. Protein sequence: CASSQYKFPSGEQYF. The chain is built from TRBV14 and TRBJ2-7; D gene unclear. The CDR3 totals 15 residues. CDR1 is SGHDN and CDR2 is FVKESK in the germline V gene. The V end was cut by 3 bases, the J end by 7 bases, with 19 bases between. Full variable domain (remainder filled in from reference TRBV14 and TRBJ2-7): EAGVTQFPSHSVIEKGQTVTLRCDPISGHDNLYWYRRVMGKEIKFLLHFVKESKQDESGMPNNRFLAERTGGTYSTLKVQPAELEDSGVYFCASSQYKFPSGEQYFGPGTRLTVT.

J is TRBJ2-2 and V is TRBV14, with 11 bases that match TRBD2. Germline loops: CDR1 SGHDN, CDR2 FVKESK. The trim removed 0 bases at V and 3 bases at J, leaving 9 bases unmatched. The length of the CDR3 is 19 residues. CDR3 sequence: CASSQDQVVAGGHTGELFF. The CDR3 coding sequence is TGTGCCAGCAGCCAAGATCAGGTGGTAGCGGGAGGGCACACCGGGGAGCTGTTTTTT.